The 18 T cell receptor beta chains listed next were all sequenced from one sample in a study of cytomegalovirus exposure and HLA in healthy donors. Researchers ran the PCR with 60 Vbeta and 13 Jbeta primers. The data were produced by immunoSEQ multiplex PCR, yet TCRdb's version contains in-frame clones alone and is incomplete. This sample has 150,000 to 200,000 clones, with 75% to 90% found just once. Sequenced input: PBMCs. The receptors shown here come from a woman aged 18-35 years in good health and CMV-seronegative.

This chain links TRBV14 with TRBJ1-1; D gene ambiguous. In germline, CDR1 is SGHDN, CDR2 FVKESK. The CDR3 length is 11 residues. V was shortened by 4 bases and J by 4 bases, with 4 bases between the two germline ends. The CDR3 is CASSLLTEAFF. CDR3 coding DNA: TGTGCCAGCAGCCTACTCACTGAAGCTTTCTTT.

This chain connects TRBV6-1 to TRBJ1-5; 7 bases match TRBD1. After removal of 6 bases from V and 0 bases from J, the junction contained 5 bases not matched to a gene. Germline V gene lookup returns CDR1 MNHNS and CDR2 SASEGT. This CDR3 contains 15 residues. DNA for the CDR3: TGTGCCAGCAGACGGACAGGTTATAGCAATCAGCCCCAGCATTTT. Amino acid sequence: CASRRTGYSNQPQHF.

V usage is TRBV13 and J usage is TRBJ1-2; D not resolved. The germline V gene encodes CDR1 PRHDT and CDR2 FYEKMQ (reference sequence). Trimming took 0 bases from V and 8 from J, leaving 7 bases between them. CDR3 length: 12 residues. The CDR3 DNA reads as TGTGCCAGCAGCTTAGGCCCGGGGGGCTACACCTTC. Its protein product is CASSLGPGGYTF.

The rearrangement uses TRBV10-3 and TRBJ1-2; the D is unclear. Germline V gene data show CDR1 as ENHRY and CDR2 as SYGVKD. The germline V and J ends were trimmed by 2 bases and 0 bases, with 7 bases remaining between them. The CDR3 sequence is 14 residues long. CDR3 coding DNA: TGTGCCATCAGTGAGGTGGAGCCTAACTATGGCTACACCTTC. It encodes CAISEVEPNYGYTF.

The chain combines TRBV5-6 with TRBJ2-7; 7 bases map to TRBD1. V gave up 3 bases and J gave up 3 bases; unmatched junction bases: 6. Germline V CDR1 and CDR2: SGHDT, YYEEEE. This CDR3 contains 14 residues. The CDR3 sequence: CASSSVDRDYEQYF. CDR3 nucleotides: TGTGCCAGCAGCTCCGTCGACAGGGACTACGAGCAGTACTTC.

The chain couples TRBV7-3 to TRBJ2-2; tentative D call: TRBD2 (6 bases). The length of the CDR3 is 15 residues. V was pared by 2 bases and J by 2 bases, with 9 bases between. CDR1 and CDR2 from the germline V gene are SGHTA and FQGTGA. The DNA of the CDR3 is TGTGCCAGCAGCTTACTCGGGGGAAACACCGGGGAGCTGTTTTTT. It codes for CASSLLGGNTGELFF.

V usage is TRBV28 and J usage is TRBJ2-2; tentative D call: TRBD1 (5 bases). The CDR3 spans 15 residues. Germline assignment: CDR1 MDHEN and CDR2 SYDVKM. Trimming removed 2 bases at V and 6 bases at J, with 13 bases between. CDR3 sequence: CASSLGGRVSGELFF. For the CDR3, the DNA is TGTGCCAGCAGTTTAGGTGGCAGGGTATCCGGGGAGCTGTTTTTT.

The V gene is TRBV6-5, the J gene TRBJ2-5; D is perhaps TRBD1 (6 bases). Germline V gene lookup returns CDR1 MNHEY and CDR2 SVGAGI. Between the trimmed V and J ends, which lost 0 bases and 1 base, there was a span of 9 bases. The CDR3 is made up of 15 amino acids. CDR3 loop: CASSYSGAPQETQYF. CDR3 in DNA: TGTGCCAGCAGTTACTCGGGGGCCCCCCAAGAGACCCAGTACTTC.

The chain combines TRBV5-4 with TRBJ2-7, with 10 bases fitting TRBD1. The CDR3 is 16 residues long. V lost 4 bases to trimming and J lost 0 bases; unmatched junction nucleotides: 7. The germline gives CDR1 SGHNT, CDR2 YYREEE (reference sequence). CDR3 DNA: TGTGCCAGCAGCCCCGACCGGGACAGGGGCTCCTACGAGCAGTACTTC. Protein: CASSPDRDRGSYEQYF.

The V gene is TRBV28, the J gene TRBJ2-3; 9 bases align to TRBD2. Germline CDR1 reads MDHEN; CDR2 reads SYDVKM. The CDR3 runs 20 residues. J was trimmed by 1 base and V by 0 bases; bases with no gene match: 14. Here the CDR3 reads CASSLWSVAGAEGGTDTQYF. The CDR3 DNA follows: TGTGCCAGCAGTTTATGGTCGGTAGCGGGGGCGGAGGGGGGCACAGATACGCAGTATTTT.

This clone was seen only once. This CDR3 reads CASGSGQSYGYTF. The DNA for the CDR3 is TGTGCCAGCGGCTCCGGACAATCCTATGGCTACACCTTC. V usage is TRBV28 and J usage is TRBJ1-2, with TRBD1 as a possible D gene (5 bases). Germline CDR1 and CDR2: MDHEN and SYDVKM. This CDR3 has 13 residues. Trimming pared 8 bases from V and 4 bases from J, leaving 14 bases between.

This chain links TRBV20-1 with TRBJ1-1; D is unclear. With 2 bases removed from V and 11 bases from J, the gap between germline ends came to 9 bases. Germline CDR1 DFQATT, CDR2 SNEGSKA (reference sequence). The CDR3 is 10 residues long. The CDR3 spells CSARNPRAFF. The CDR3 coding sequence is TGCAGTGCTAGAAATCCTAGGGCTTTCTTT.

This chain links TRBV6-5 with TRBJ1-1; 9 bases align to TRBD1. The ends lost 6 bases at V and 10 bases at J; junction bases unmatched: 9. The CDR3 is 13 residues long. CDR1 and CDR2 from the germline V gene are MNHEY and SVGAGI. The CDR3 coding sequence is TGTGCCAGCAGCCAACGCGACAGGGGGGGAGCTTTCTTT. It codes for CASSQRDRGGAFF.

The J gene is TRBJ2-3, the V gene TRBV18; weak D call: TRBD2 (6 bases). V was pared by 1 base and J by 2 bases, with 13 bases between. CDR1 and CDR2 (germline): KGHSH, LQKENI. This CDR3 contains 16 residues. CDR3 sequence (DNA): TGTGCCAGCTCACCACGGACCGGAGGGAACACAGATACGCAGTATTTT. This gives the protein CASSPRTGGNTDTQYF.

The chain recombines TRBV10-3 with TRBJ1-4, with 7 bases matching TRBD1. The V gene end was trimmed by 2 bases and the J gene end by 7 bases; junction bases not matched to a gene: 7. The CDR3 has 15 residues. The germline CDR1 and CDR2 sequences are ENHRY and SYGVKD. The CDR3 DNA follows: TGTGCCATCAGTGAGACGACAGGGACGGGTGAAAAACTGTTTTTT. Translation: CAISETTGTGEKLFF.

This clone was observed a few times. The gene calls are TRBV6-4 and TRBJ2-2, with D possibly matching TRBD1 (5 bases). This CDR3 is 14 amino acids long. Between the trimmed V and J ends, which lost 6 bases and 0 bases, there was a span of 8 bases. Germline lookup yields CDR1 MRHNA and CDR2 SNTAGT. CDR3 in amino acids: CASSGQANTGELFF. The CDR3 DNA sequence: TGTGCCAGCAGCGGACAAGCGAACACCGGGGAGCTGTTTTTT.

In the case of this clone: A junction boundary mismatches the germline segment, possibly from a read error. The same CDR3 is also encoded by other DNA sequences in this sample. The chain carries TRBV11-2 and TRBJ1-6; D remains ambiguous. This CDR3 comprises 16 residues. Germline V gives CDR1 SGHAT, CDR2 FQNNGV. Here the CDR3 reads CASSVAGSSYNSPLHF. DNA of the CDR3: TGTGCCAGCAGCGTCGCGGGGAGCTCCTATAATTCCCCCCTCCACTTT.

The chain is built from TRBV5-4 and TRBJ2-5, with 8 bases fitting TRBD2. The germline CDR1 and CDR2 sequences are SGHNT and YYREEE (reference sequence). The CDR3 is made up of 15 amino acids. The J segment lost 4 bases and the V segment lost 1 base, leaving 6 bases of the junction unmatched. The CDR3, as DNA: TGTGCCAGCAGCTTGCGGGGGGGCCTTGGAGAGACCCAGTACTTC. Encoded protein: CASSLRGGLGETQYF.